Below, 28 T cell receptor beta chains from the same sample are listed, as sequenced in a study of glioma-infiltrating T cells after dendritic cell vaccination. Generated by immunoSEQ multiplex PCR, the TCRdb table keeps only in-frame clones and is missing some. The sample lists about 90,000 clones; about 83% were seen once. Sample: blood, taken before dendritic cell vaccination. The receptor set was obtained from a human donor with glioblastoma.

The sample holds one count of this clone. This chain uses TRBV6-5 with TRBJ2-1, with TRBD1 matching 7 bases. Looked up from germline, CDR1 is MNHEY and CDR2 is SVGAGI. This CDR3 region has 16 residues. Trimming cost V 0 bases and J 3 bases; bases outside gene matches: 5. CDR3 in DNA: TGTGCCAGCAGTTACTCTCCGGGACAGTACTACAATGAGCAGTTCTTC. Protein: CASSYSPGQYYNEQFF.

The chain carries TRBV11-2 and TRBJ1-5; 7 bases agree with TRBD1. The CDR3 is 13 residues long. J gave up 6 bases and V 5 bases, and 4 bases lay outside the gene matches. Per germline, CDR1 SGHAT and CDR2 FQNNGV. For the CDR3, the DNA is TGTGCCAGCAGCATCCGACAGGGTCAGCCCCAGCATTTT. It translates to CASSIRQGQPQHF.

The rearrangement joins TRBV4-2 to TRBJ2-3; TRBD2 matches at 9 bases. The germline gives CDR1 LGHNA, CDR2 YNFKEQ. There are 17 residues in the CDR3. The trim removed 0 bases at V and 2 bases at J, leaving 6 bases unmatched. The CDR3 loop is CASSQDTSGGNTDTQYF. CDR3 DNA sequence: TGTGCCAGCAGCCAAGATACCAGCGGGGGGAACACAGATACGCAGTATTTT.

The chain recombines TRBV30 with TRBJ1-3; D unclear. Between the trimmed V and J ends, which lost 6 bases and 4 bases, there was a span of 10 bases. From germline, CDR1 is GTSNPN and CDR2 SVGIG (reference sequence). This CDR3 contains 12 residues. CDR3 loop: CACRGEGNTIYF. For the CDR3, the DNA is TGTGCCTGCCGTGGGGAGGGAAACACCATATATTTT.

This clone showed up just once. V is TRBV9 and J is TRBJ2-3, with 7 bases lining up with TRBD1. CDR1 SGDLS and CDR2 YYNGEE come from the germline V gene. The CDR3 runs to 16 residues. Germline trimming cut 3 bases from V and 0 bases from J; bases unmatched to any gene: 7. Written as DNA, the CDR3 is TGTGCCAGCAGCGCGAGGGGGCGGGTTAGCACAGATACGCAGTATTTT. Its translation is CASSARGRVSTDTQYF. Full variable domain (outside the CDR3, taken from reference TRBV9 and TRBJ2-3): DSGVTQTPKHLITATGQRVTLRCSPRSGDLSVYWYQQSLDQGLQFLIQYYNGEERAKGNILERFSAQQFPDLHSELNLSSLELGDSALYFCASSARGRVSTDTQYFGPGTRLTVL.

The CDR3 nucleotides read TGCGCCAGCAGCTCCGCCCTTTTGACAGGGCGGACTGAAGCTTTCTTT. This sequence encodes CASSSALLTGRTEAFF. The chain recombines TRBV5-1 with TRBJ1-1, with TRBD1 matching 7 bases. The CDR3 runs 16 residues. Germline loops: CDR1 SGHRS, CDR2 YFSETQ. The ends lost 3 bases at V and 5 bases at J; junction bases unmatched: 13.

The chain couples TRBV2 to TRBJ1-1; tentatively, D is TRBD1 (6 bases). Between the trimmed V and J ends, which lost 6 bases and 4 bases, there was a span of 15 bases. CDR1 is SNHLY and CDR2 is FYNNEI in the germline V gene. CDR3 length: 14 amino acids. The CDR3, as DNA: TGTGCCAGCAGGACCACAGGGCGGTTCACTGAAGCTTTCTTT. This codes for CASRTTGRFTEAFF.

This chain uses TRBV9 with TRBJ2-7; 9 bases map to TRBD1. This CDR3 comprises 14 residues. V lost 5 bases and J lost 4; bases outside the gene matches: 7. CDR1 is SGDLS and CDR2 is YYNGEE in the germline V gene. In DNA form, the CDR3 reads TGTGCCAGCAGGGGCGGGACAGGGCGGTACGAGCAGTACTTC. This translates into CASRGGTGRYEQYF.

The chain is built from TRBV6-1 and TRBJ1-1; D gene uncertain. The CDR3 is made up of 13 amino acids. Trimming pared 5 bases from V and 1 base from J, leaving 8 bases between. Germline values: CDR1 MNHNS, CDR2 SASEGT. CDR3 in amino acids: CASSPSWNTEAFF. As DNA, the CDR3 is TGTGCCAGCAGTCCCTCCTGGAACACTGAAGCTTTCTTT.

The V call is TRBV5-6, the J call TRBJ2-7; tentative D call: TRBD1 (6 bases). Per germline, CDR1 SGHDT and CDR2 YYEEEE. The CDR3 covers 16 residues. The V gene lost 4 bases and the J gene lost 2 bases, with 19 bases spanning the gap. CDR3 coding DNA: TGTGCCAGCAGCCCCCCACAGGGTGAGGTGACCTACGAGCAGTACTTC. Protein product: CASSPPQGEVTYEQYF.

This sequence joins TRBV9 and TRBJ1-1; possibly TRBD1 for D (5 bases). Germline CDR1 SGDLS, CDR2 YYNGEE. The CDR3 runs to 16 residues. Trimming took 3 bases from V and 5 from J, leaving 20 bases between them. The CDR3 loop is CASSAVGDSPPTEAFF. CDR3 bases: TGTGCCAGCAGCGCCGTAGGAGACAGCCCCCCTACTGAAGCTTTCTTT.

The chain joins TRBV5-4 to TRBJ1-2; 9 positions match TRBD1. The V gene end was trimmed by 5 bases and the J gene end by 8 bases; junction bases not matched to a gene: 13. The germline gives CDR1 SGHNT, CDR2 YYREEE (reference sequence). CDR3 length: 15 residues. CDR3 protein: CASREGTGSGRGYTF. For the CDR3, the DNA is TGTGCCAGCAGGGAAGGGACAGGGTCGGGGAGGGGCTACACCTTC.

The rearrangement links TRBV11-2 to TRBJ2-1, with D perhaps TRBD2 (6 bases). The CDR3 is 16 amino acids. Germline lookup yields CDR1 SGHAT and CDR2 FQNNGV. V lost 5 bases and J lost 4, with 18 bases in between. The CDR3 spells CASSPNLGLRYNEQFF. CDR3 sequence (DNA): TGTGCCAGCAGCCCTAACCTCGGACTACGATACAATGAGCAGTTCTTC.

A few counts support this clone. This sequence is one base from a far larger clone and is likely a read error. This chain joins TRBV6-1 and TRBJ1-5; maybe TRBD1 (5 bases). The DNA end lines up better with TRBJ2-3; the J call may be wrong. Germline V gene lookup returns CDR1 MNHNS and CDR2 SASEGT. The CDR3 loop spans 16 amino acids. In DNA form, the CDR3 reads TGTGCCAGCAGTGAAGGTGTAGAAGGGGTCAATCAGCCCCAGTATTTT. Amino acid sequence: CASSEGVEGVNQPQYF.

This rearrangement joins TRBV6-5 to TRBJ2-7; 14 bases map to TRBD2. The germline V gene encodes CDR1 MNHEY and CDR2 SVGAGI. CDR3 length: 15 amino acids. V trimming: 5 bases; J trimming: 6 bases; junction bases outside the gene matches: 6. The CDR3 loop reads CASSGWTSGRPEQYF. The CDR3 DNA is TGTGCCAGCAGTGGCTGGACTAGCGGGAGGCCCGAGCAGTACTTC.

The CDR3: CASYSGGITYEQYF. CDR3 bases: TGTGCCAGCTACTCCGGGGGGATAACCTACGAGCAGTACTTC. The chain carries TRBV28 and TRBJ2-7; 7 bases agree with TRBD2. The junction had 9 bases not matched to a gene; V was cut back by 8 bases and J by 2 bases. This CDR3 is built from 14 residues. Per the germline V gene, CDR1 is MDHEN and CDR2 is SYDVKM.

J is TRBJ2-6 and V is TRBV19; 7 nucleotides match TRBD1. V lost 8 bases to trimming and J lost 0 bases; unmatched junction nucleotides: 13. Germline values: CDR1 LNHDA, CDR2 SQIVND (reference sequence). CDR3 size: 18 residues. The CDR3 region has the DNA TGTGCCAGTGGTCCAACACGGACAGGCGCCTCTGGGGCCAACGTCCTGACTTTC. Its protein is CASGPTRTGASGANVLTF. The full variable domain, with the rest looked up from reference TRBV19 and TRBJ2-6, is DGGITQSPKYLFRKEGQNVTLSCEQNLNHDAMYWYRQDPGQGLRLIYYSQIVNDFQKGDIAEGYSVSREKKESFPLTVTSAQKNPTAFYLCASGPTRTGASGANVLTFGAGSRLTVL.

The J gene is TRBJ2-7, the V gene TRBV7-2; 8 bases align to TRBD1. V dropped 7 bases and J dropped 3; count of bases not matched to a gene: 8. There are 14 residues in the CDR3. In germline, CDR1 is SGHTA, CDR2 FQGNSA. The CDR3 DNA sequence: TGTGCCAGCATTCCGGGACAGGCCCACTACGAGCAGTACTTC. Protein sequence: CASIPGQAHYEQYF.

V gene TRBV29-1 combines with J gene TRBJ1-1, with TRBD1 matching over 10 bases. CDR1 SQVTM and CDR2 ANQGSEA come from the germline V gene. The V gene end was trimmed by 7 bases and the J gene end by 5 bases; junction bases not matched to a gene: 7. The CDR3 has 13 amino acids. This CDR3 reads CSGDRDRGTEAFF. As DNA, the CDR3 is TGCAGCGGGGACCGGGACAGGGGAACTGAAGCTTTCTTT.

This chain links TRBV14 with TRBJ1-1; D uncertain. Germline assignment: CDR1 SGHDN and CDR2 FVKESK. This CDR3 comprises 15 residues. Trimming took off 4 bases at V and 0 bases at J, with 12 bases between the two ends. CDR3 amino acids: CASSPPPGMNTEAFF. CDR3 in DNA: TGTGCCAGCAGCCCACCCCCGGGGATGAACACTGAAGCTTTCTTT.

This clone appeared once. The gene calls are TRBV6-6 and TRBJ1-2; the match to TRBD1 covers 12 bases. The V gene end was trimmed by 5 bases and the J gene end by 7 bases; junction bases not matched to a gene: 11. Germline CDR1 MNHNY, CDR2 SVGAGI (reference sequence). The CDR3 covers 16 residues. CDR3 nucleotide sequence: TGTGCCAGCAGTATACCGGGACAGGGGGCTTTGAGTGGCTACACCTTC. Translation: CASSIPGQGALSGYTF.

The V and J genes are TRBV6-6 and TRBJ2-7; tentative D call: TRBD2 (5 bases). The V end was cut by 4 bases, the J end by 5 bases, with 6 bases between. This CDR3 contains 11 residues. The germline gives CDR1 MNHNY, CDR2 SVGAGI (reference sequence). The CDR3 loop is CASSFGDEQYF. CDR3 DNA: TGTGCCAGCAGTTTCGGGGACGAGCAGTACTTC.

This sequence joins TRBV7-2 and TRBJ1-1; perhaps TRBD1 as D (5 bases). The CDR3 consists of 14 residues. CDR1 is SGHTA, CDR2 FQGNSA, per germline. V was cut by 1 base and J by 4 bases, with 10 bases left in between. In nucleotides, the CDR3 is TGTGCCAGCAGCTTAGTCGGAGGGGCCACTGAAGCTTTCTTT. It is translated as CASSLVGGATEAFF. The full variable domain, rest sourced from reference TRBV7-2 and TRBJ1-1, is GAGVSQSPSNKVTEKGKDVELRCDPISGHTALYWYRQSLGQGLEFLIYFQGNSAPDKSGLPSDRFSAERTGGSVSTLTIQRTQQEDSAVYLCASSLVGGATEAFFGQGTRLTVV.

As regards this clone: Distinct nucleotide sequences in the sample also encode this CDR3. The chain is built from TRBV15 and TRBJ2-3, with 9 bases fitting TRBD2. V trimming: 4 bases; J trimming: 2 bases; junction bases outside the gene matches: 7. There are 16 residues in the CDR3. Germline-derived CDR1 and CDR2 are LNHNV and YYDKDF (reference sequence). In nucleotides, the CDR3 is TGTGCCACCAGCACCGATACTAGCGGGTTCACAGATACGCAGTATTTT. This encodes CATSTDTSGFTDTQYF.

The gene calls are TRBV25-1 and TRBJ2-3, with 7 bases lining up with TRBD2. Trimming cost V 3 bases and J 0 bases; bases outside gene matches: 3. The V gene's germline CDR1 is MGHDK and CDR2 SYGVNS. The CDR3 totals 15 residues. The CDR3: CASSEGGYSTDTQYF. CDR3 nucleotide sequence: TGTGCCAGCAGTGAGGGAGGGTATAGCACAGATACGCAGTATTTT.

This chain connects TRBV15 to TRBJ1-4, with 7 bases lining up with TRBD1. V gave up 5 bases and J gave up 4 bases; unmatched junction bases: 7. This CDR3 is 15 amino acids long. The germline gives CDR1 LNHNV, CDR2 YYDKDF (reference sequence). The CDR3 coding sequence is TGTGCCACCAGCCTGCGGGACAGCCTTAATGAAAAACTGTTTTTT. It specifies CATSLRDSLNEKLFF.

This clone showed up just once. The chain employs TRBV2 and TRBJ1-4; D possibly corresponds to TRBD1 (6 bases). CDR1 and CDR2 from the germline V gene are SNHLY and FYNNEI. The CDR3 sequence is 13 residues long. V lost 3 bases, J lost 7 bases, and 9 bases lay in between. CDR3 DNA sequence: TGTGCCAGCAGTGACAGGGGATTTGAAAAACTGTTTTTT. Translation: CASSDRGFEKLFF.

This chain joins TRBV27 and TRBJ1-5, with TRBD1 matching over 8 bases. V lost 0 bases to trimming and J lost 3 bases; unmatched junction nucleotides: 4. This CDR3 region has 16 residues. Germline loops: CDR1 MNHEY, CDR2 SMNVEV (reference sequence). The CDR3 reads CASSLSTGEFNQPQHF. DNA for the CDR3: TGTGCCAGCAGTTTATCGACAGGGGAGTTCAATCAGCCCCAGCATTTT.